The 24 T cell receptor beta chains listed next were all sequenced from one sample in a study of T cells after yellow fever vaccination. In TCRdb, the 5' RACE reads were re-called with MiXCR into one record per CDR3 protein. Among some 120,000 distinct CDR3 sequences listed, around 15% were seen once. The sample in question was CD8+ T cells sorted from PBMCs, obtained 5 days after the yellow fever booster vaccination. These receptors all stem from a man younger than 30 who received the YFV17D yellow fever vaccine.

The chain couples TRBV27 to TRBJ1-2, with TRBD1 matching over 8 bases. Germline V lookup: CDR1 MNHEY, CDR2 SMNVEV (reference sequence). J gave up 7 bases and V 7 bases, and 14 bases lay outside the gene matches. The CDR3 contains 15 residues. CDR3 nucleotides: TGTGCCAGCACCCCGGGTTCAGGGGGCTCGGCTGGCTACACCTTC. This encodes CASTPGSGGSAGYTF.

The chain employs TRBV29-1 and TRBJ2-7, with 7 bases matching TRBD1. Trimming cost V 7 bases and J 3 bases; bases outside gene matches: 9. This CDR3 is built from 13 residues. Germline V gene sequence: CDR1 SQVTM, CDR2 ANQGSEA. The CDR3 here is CSGIGAGGYEQYF. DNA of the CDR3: TGCAGCGGGATAGGGGCAGGGGGCTACGAGCAGTACTTC.

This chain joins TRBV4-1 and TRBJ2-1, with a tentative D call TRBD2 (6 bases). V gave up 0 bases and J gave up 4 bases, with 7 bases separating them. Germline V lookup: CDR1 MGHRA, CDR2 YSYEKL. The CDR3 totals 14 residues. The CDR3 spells CASSQDAGYNEQFF. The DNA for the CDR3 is TGCGCCAGCAGCCAAGATGCGGGGTACAATGAGCAGTTCTTC.

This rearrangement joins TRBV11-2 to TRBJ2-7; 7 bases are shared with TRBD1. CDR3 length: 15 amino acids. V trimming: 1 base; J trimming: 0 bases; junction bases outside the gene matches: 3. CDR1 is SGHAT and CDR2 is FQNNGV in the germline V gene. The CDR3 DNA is TGTGCCAGCAGCTTAGCAGGGGGAAGCTCCTACGAGCAGTACGTC. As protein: CASSLAGGSSYEQYV.

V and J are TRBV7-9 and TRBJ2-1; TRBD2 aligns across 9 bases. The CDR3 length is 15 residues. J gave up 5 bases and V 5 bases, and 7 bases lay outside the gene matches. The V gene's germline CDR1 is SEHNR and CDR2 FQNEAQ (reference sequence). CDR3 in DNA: TGTGCCAGCAGCCCCCGACTAGCGGTAGACAATGAGCAGTTCTTC. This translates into CASSPRLAVDNEQFF.

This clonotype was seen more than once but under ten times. The CDR3 reads CSVEGRTGDNEQFF. In DNA, the CDR3 is TGCAGCGTTGAGGGTAGGACAGGGGACAATGAGCAGTTCTTC. The rearrangement links TRBV29-1 to TRBJ2-1; TRBD1 matches 9 bases. The CDR3 runs 14 residues. The trim removed 3 bases at V and 5 bases at J, leaving 5 bases unmatched. Germline CDR1 SQVTM, CDR2 ANQGSEA.

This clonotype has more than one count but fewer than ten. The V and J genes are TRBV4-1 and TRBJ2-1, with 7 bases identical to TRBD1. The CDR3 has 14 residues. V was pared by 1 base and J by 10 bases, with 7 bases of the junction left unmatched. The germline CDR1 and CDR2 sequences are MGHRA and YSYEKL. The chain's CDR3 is CASSQGAGGWEQFF. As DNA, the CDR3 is TGCGCCAGCAGCCAAGGGGCAGGGGGTTGGGAGCAGTTCTTC.

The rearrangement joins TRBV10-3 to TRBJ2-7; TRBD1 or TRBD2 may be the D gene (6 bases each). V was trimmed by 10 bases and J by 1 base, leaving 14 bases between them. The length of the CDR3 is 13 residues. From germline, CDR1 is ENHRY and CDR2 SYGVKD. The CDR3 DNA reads TGTGCCAGCCGAGGGGGGCCGTCCTACGAGCAGTACTTC. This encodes CASRGGPSYEQYF.

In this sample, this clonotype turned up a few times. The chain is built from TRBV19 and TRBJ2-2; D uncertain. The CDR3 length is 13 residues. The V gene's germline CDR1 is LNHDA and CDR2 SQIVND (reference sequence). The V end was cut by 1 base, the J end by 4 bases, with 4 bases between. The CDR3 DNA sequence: TGTGCCAGTAGTATAGCCATCACCGGGGAGCTGTTTTTT. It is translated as CASSIAITGELFF.

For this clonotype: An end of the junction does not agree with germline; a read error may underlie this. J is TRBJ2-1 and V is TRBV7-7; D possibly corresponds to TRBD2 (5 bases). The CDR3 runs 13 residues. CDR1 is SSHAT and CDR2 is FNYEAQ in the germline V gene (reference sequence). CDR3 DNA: TGTGCTAGCAGCTTCCGTGGGAGCGATGAGCAGTTCTTC. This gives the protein CASSFRGSDEQFF.

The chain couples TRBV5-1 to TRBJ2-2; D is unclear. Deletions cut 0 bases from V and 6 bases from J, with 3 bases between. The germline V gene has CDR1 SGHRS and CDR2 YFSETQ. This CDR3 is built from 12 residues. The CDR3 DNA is TGCGCCAGCAGCTTGGCCCCCGGGGAGCTGTTTTTT. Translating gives CASSLAPGELFF.

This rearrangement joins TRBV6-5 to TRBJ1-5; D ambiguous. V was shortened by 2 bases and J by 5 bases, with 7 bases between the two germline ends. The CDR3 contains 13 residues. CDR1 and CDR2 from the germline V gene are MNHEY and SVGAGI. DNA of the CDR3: TGTGCCAGCAGTTACGGGTCGGATCAGCCCCAGCATTTT. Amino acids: CASSYGSDQPQHF.

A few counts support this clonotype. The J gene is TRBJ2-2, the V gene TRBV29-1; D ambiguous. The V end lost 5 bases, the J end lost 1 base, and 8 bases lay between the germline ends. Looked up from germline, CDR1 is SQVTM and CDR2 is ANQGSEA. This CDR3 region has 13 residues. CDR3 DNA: TGCAGCGTTCAGCCAGAGAACACCGGGGAGCTGTTTTTT. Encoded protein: CSVQPENTGELFF.

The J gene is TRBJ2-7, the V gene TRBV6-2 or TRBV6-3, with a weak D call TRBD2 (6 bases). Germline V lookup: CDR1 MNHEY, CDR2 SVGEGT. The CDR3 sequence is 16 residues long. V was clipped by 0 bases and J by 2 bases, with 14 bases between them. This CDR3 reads CASSYSGLPAAYEQYF. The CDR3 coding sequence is TGTGCCAGCAGTTACTCGGGACTTCCCGCGGCCTACGAGCAGTACTTC.

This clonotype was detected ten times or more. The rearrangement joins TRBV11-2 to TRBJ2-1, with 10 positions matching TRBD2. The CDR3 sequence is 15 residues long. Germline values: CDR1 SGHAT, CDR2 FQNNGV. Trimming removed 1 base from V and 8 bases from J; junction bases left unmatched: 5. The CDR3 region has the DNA TGTGCCAGCAGCTTAGCGAGCGGGGGGGCATATGAGCAGTTCTTC. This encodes CASSLASGGAYEQFF.

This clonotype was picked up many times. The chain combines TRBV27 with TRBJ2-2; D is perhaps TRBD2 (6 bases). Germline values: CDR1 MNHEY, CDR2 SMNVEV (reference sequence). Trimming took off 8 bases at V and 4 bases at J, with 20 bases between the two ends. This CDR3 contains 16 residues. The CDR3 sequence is CASRSRRGEGTGELFF. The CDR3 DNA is TGTGCCAGCCGGAGCCGACGCGGGGAAGGCACCGGGGAGCTGTTTTTT.

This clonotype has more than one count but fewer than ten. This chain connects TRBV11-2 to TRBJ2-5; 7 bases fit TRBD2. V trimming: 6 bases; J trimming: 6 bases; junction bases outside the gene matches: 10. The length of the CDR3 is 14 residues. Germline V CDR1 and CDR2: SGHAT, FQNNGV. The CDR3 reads CASRTTSPQKTQYF. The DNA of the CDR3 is TGTGCCAGCAGAACGACTAGCCCCCAGAAGACCCAGTACTTC.

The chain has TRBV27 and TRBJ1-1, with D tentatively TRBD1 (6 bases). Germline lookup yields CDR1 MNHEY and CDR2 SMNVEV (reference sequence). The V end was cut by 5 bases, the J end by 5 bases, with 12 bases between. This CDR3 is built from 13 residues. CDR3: CASSPRGRTEAFF. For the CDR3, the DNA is TGTGCCAGCAGTCCGAGGGGGAGGACTGAAGCTTTCTTT.

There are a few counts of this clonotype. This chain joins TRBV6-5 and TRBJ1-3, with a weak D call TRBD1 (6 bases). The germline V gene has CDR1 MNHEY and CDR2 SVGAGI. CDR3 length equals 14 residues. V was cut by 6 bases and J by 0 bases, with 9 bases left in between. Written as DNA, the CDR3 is TGTGCCAGCAGCGCCAGGGGCTCTGGAAACACCATATATTTT. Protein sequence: CASSARGSGNTIYF.

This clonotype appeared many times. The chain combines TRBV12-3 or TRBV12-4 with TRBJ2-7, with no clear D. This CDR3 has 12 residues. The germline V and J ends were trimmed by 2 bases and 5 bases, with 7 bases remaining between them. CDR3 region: CASSLIPHEQYF. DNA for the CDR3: TGTGCCAGCAGTTTAATTCCCCACGAGCAGTACTTC.

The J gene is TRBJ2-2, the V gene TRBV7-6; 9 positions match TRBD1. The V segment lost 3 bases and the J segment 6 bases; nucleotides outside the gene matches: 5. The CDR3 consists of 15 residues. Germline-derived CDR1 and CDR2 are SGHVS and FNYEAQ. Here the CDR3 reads CASSFGTGFAGELFF. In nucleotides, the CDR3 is TGTGCCAGCAGCTTCGGGACAGGGTTCGCCGGGGAGCTGTTTTTT.

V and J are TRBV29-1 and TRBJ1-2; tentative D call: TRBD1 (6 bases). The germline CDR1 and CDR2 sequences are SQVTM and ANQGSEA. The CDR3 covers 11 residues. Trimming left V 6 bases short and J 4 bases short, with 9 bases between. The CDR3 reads CSVTGSYGYTF. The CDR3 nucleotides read TGCAGCGTGACAGGTTCCTATGGCTACACCTTC.

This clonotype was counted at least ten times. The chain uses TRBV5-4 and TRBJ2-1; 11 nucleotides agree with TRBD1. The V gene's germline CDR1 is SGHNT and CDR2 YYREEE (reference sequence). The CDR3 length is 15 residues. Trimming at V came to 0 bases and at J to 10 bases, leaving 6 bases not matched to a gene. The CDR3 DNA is TGTGCCAGCAGCTTGGGGGACAGGGGGACACGGGAGCAGTTCTTC. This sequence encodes CASSLGDRGTREQFF.

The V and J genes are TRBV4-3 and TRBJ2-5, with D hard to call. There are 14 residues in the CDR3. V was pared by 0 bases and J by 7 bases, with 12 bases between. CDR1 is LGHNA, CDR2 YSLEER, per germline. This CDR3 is CASSQDSVFATQYF. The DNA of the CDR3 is TGCGCCAGCAGCCAAGATTCGGTTTTTGCGACCCAGTACTTC.